This record covers a single T cell receptor beta chain. The sample originates from a study of T cell changes during pregnancy in multiple sclerosis. V was pared by 3 bases and J by 5 bases, with 8 bases of the junction left unmatched. Germline V CDR1 and CDR2: MGHRA, YSYEKL. The length of the CDR3 is 15 residues. The table came from immunoSEQ multiplex PCR; TCRdb's copy has only in-frame clones and leaves some out. The profile shows around 64,000 clones, about nine tenths of them singletons. The V gene is TRBV4-1, the J gene TRBJ2-5; 8 bases map to TRBD1. This clonotype was obtained from a female donor with multiple sclerosis, enrolled in a pregnancy study. This specimen was CD4+ T cells from peripheral blood mononuclear cells, taken after pregnancy. For the CDR3, the DNA is TGCGCCAGCAGCCAGCCGGACAGGGTAGGGGAGACCCAGTACTTC. Its translation: CASSQPDRVGETQYF.